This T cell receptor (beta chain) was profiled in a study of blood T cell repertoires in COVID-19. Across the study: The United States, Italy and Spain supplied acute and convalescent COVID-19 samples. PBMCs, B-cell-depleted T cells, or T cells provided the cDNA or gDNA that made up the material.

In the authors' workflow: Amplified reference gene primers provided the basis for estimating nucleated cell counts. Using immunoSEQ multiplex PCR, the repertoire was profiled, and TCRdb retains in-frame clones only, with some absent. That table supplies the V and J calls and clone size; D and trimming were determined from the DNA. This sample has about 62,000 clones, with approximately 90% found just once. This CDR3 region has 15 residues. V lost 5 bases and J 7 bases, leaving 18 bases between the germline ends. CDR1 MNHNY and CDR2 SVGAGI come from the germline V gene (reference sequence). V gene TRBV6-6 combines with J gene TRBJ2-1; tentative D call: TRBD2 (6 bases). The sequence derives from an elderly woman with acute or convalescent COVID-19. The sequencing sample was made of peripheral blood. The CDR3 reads CASSPGDRLGNEQFF. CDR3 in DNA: TGTGCCAGCAGTCCGGGGGATCGGCTGGGTAATGAGCAGTTCTTC.